This TCR beta chain was identified in a study of blood T cell repertoires in COVID-19. Study-level information: The United States, Italy and Spain were the sources of the acute and convalescent COVID-19 samples. In each case, the material was cDNA or gDNA derived from T cells, B-cell-depleted T cells, or PBMCs.

Source study methods: Amplified reference gene primers provided the basis for estimating nucleated cell counts. Libraries were prepared by immunoSEQ multiplex PCR; TCRdb keeps only in-frame clonotypes and omits some of them. V and J calls and clone size are those listed in that table; D and trimming were worked out from the DNA. The table includes 190,000 or so clones, around nine tenths detected once. This clone was detected once. Germline V lookup: CDR1 SGHTA, CDR2 FQGTGA. The trim removed 5 bases at V and 5 bases at J, leaving 8 bases unmatched. The CDR3 is 14 residues long. The sample consisted of peripheral blood. V usage is TRBV7-3 and J usage is TRBJ1-1; 7 bases line up with TRBD1. The TCR comes from a woman between 18 and 30 years old who had recovered from COVID-19. The chain's CDR3 is CASSRQGAGTEAFF. As DNA, the CDR3 is TGTGCCAGCAGCCGACAGGGTGCAGGGACTGAAGCTTTCTTT.